This entry lists 12 T cell receptor beta chains sequenced from one sample in a study of T cell responses to AZD1222 COVID-19 vaccine. TCRdb's table, derived via immunoSEQ multiplex PCR, lists solely in-frame clones and lacks some. The table records about 120,000 clones, 80% to 95% of them present only once. Sequenced material: peripheral blood, taken 28 days after the second dose of the MenACWY control vaccine. All receptors come from an adult who received the MenACWY meningococcal vaccine as a control.

The chain recombines TRBV28 with TRBJ2-6, with D perhaps matching TRBD1 or TRBD2 (5 bases each). The ends were cut back, 5 bases at V and 1 base at J, with 15 bases in the middle. Germline-derived CDR1 and CDR2 are MDHEN and SYDVKM. This CDR3 has 17 amino acids. CDR3 nucleotide sequence: TGTGCCAGCAGTAGGTGGGGGAGCCTATCTGGGGCCAACGTCCTGACTTTC. As protein: CASSRWGSLSGANVLTF.

In its sample, this clone was seen once. CDR3 sequence (DNA): TGCAGTGCTAGTGGTGTTTCCTACAATGAGCAGTTCTTC. Amino acids: CSASGVSYNEQFF. The V call is TRBV20-1, the J call TRBJ2-1, with D uncertain. This CDR3 region has 13 residues. V was cut by 3 bases and J by 1 base, with 7 bases left in between. Germline V gives CDR1 DFQATT, CDR2 SNEGSKA (reference sequence).

J is TRBJ2-1 and V is TRBV12-3 or TRBV12-4; D is undetermined. The V end was cut by 8 bases, the J end by 4 bases, with 9 bases between. There are 12 residues in the CDR3. This chain's CDR3 is CASQEAYNEQFF. CDR3 coding DNA: TGTGCCAGCCAAGAGGCTTACAATGAGCAGTTCTTC.

The V and J genes are TRBV28 and TRBJ2-4; D call uncertain. The CDR3 is 13 residues long. The V end was cut by 2 bases, the J end by 4 bases, with 6 bases between. Germline-derived CDR1 and CDR2 are MDHEN and SYDVKM. CDR3 region: CASSLAPKNIQYF. The CDR3 DNA reads TGTGCCAGCAGTTTAGCCCCTAAAAACATTCAGTACTTC.

The chain couples TRBV5-8 to TRBJ1-2, with D possibly matching TRBD1 (5 bases). CDR1 is SGHTS and CDR2 is YDEGEE in the germline V gene. This CDR3 spans 13 amino acids. Between the trimmed V and J ends, which lost 4 bases and 8 bases, there was a span of 15 bases. The CDR3 protein is CASSPGTVLGYTF. CDR3 DNA sequence: TGTGCCAGCAGCCCCGGGACGGTTTTAGGCTACACCTTC.

This rearrangement joins TRBV9 to TRBJ2-5; either TRBD1 or TRBD2 may fit D (5 bases each). Germline assignment: CDR1 SGDLS and CDR2 YYNGEE. The V end lost 4 bases, the J end lost 4 bases, and 14 bases lay between the germline ends. The CDR3 covers 14 residues. The CDR3 reads CASSPGPRGETQYF. The CDR3 coding sequence is TGTGCCAGCAGCCCCGGGCCGAGGGGAGAGACCCAGTACTTC.

This clone showed up just once. The chain is built from TRBV28 and TRBJ2-6; TRBD1 is a possible D gene (5 bases). Trimming pared 6 bases from V and 3 bases from J, leaving 12 bases between. There are 15 residues in the CDR3. Germline CDR1 and CDR2: MDHEN and SYDVKM. The CDR3 DNA is TGTGCCAGCAGCCCCCAGGGCTTTGGGGCCAACGTCCTGACTTTC. Its translation is CASSPQGFGANVLTF. Supplemented by reference TRBV28 and TRBJ2-6, the full variable domain reads DVKVTQSSRYLVKRTGEKVFLECVQDMDHENMFWYRQDPGLGLRLIYFSYDVKMKEKGDIPEGYSVSREKKERFSLILESASTNQTSMYLCASSPQGFGANVLTFGAGSRLTVL.

V gene TRBV14 combines with J gene TRBJ2-7; D gene unclear. The ends were cut back, 4 bases at V and 5 bases at J, with 9 bases in the middle. CDR3 length: 12 amino acids. CDR1 is SGHDN, CDR2 FVKESK, per germline. DNA for the CDR3: TGTGCCAGCAGCCCCTCACTACACGAGCAGTACTTC. This gives the protein CASSPSLHEQYF. Full variable domain (rest looked up from reference TRBV14 and TRBJ2-7): EAGVTQFPSHSVIEKGQTVTLRCDPISGHDNLYWYRRVMGKEIKFLLHFVKESKQDESGMPNNRFLAERTGGTYSTLKVQPAELEDSGVYFCASSPSLHEQYFGPGTRLTVT.

About this clone itself: Other nucleotide sequences from this sample produce the same CDR3. The chain joins TRBV5-1 to TRBJ2-5; 8 bases line up with TRBD2. The V segment lost 3 bases and the J segment 5 bases; nucleotides outside the gene matches: 6. CDR3 length: 14 amino acids. CDR1 is SGHRS and CDR2 is YFSETQ in the germline V gene. CDR3 coding DNA: TGCGCCAGCAGCTCAACTAGCGGCCGGGAGACCCAGTACTTC. Translation gives CASSSTSGRETQYF. The variable domain in full, with the rest retrieved from reference TRBV5-1 and TRBJ2-5, is KAGVTQTPRYLIKTRGQQVTLSCSPISGHRSVSWYQQTPGQGLQFLFEYFSETQRNKGNFPGRFSGRQFSNSRSEMNVSTLELGDSALYLCASSSTSGRETQYFGPGTRLLVL.

The sample holds one count of this clone. The CDR3 is CASSIGVSPGGTNEKLFF. CDR3 nucleotides: TGTGCCAGTAGTATAGGAGTGAGTCCGGGGGGAACTAATGAAAAACTGTTTTTT. V and J are TRBV19 and TRBJ1-4; a possible D gene is TRBD1 (5 bases). The germline V and J ends were trimmed by 1 base and 1 base, with 16 bases remaining between them. Germline-derived CDR1 and CDR2 are LNHDA and SQIVND (reference sequence). CDR3 length equals 18 residues.

The chain uses TRBV13 and TRBJ1-6; weak D call: TRBD1 (6 bases). The length of the CDR3 is 15 residues. The germline V gene has CDR1 PRHDT and CDR2 FYEKMQ (reference sequence). Trimming removed 5 bases from V and 5 bases from J, with 13 bases in between. This CDR3 is CASSVRNRDNSPLHF. In DNA form, the CDR3 reads TGTGCCAGCAGCGTACGCAACAGGGATAATTCACCCCTCCACTTT.

J is TRBJ2-1 and V is TRBV5-1; no clear D gene. The germline gives CDR1 SGHRS, CDR2 YFSETQ. Trimming removed 2 bases at V and 1 base at J, with 7 bases between. The CDR3 contains 14 residues. The CDR3 DNA follows: TGCGCCAGCAGCTTCGGCAGGTCCTACAATGAGCAGTTCTTC. Protein: CASSFGRSYNEQFF.